These T cell receptor beta chains were read from a single sample in a study of metastatic and nonmetastatic thyroid tumors. TCRdb re-processed the PCR reads through MiXCR. The sample holds tens of thousands of clones, 20% to 25% seen once. Sequenced material: blood. These receptor sequences come from a female donor with papillary thyroid cancer or a benign thyroid nodule (not recorded which). Some clones in this sample may be carry-over from other donors' samples. Both conserved end residues are part of each CDR3. A D gene is named only where the DNA matches it firmly. For some rows the clone size is stated as once, few or many, or as a class when expanded; others skip it.

>TRBJ2-7|NA|many|TRBV7-3
CASSLRGGDEQYF
TGTGCCAGCAGCTTAAGAGGGGGGGACGAGCAGTACTTC
>TRBJ2-1|NA|few|TRBV12-3/TRBV12-4
CASSSGPADEQFF
TGTGCCAGCAGTTCAGGGCCGGCAGATGAGCAGTTCTTC
>TRBJ2-7|TRBD2|many|TRBV7-2
CASSSTSGYYEQYF
TGTGCCAGCAGCTCGACTAGCGGATACTACGAGCAGTACTTC
>TRBJ2-3|TRBD1|many|TRBV20-1
CSAIGQGWDTQYF
TGCAGTGCTATAGGACAGGGTTGGGATACGCAGTATTTT
>TRBJ2-5|NA|few|TRBV6-1
CASSEFRTPGGTHYF
TGTGCCAGCAGTGAATTCCGGACCCCTGGGGGTACCCATTACTTC
>TRBJ1-1|NA|NA|TRBV12-3/TRBV12-4
CASSPTAVSTEAFF
TGTGCCAGCAGCCCGACAGCGGTTAGCACTGAAGCTTTCTTT
>TRBJ1-1|TRBD1|many|TRBV20-1
CSARTGMNTEAFF
TGCAGTGCCAGGACAGGAATGAACACTGAAGCTTTCTTT
>TRBJ2-1|NA|many|TRBV3-1
CASSQGANNEQFF
TGTGCCAGCAGCCAAGGGGCCAACAATGAGCAGTTCTTC
>TRBJ2-3|NA|few|TRBV19
CASSVSLLSTDTQYF
TGTGCCAGTAGTGTCAGCTTGCTAAGCACAGATACGCAGTATTTT
>TRBJ2-2|TRBD2|NA|TRBV19
CASSIPAGCGSGELFF
TGTGCCAGTAGTATACCAGCGGGATGTGGGAGCGGGGAGCTTTTTTTT
>TRBJ2-5|NA|many|TRBV5-1
CASSLAAGLQETQYF
TGCGCCAGCAGCTTGGCGGCAGGCCTTCAAGAGACCCAGTACTTC
>TRBJ2-5|NA|many|TRBV24-1
CATSDLGSAFGETQYF
TGTGCCACCAGTGATTTGGGCAGCGCGTTTGGAGAGACCCAGTACTTC
>TRBJ2-3|TRBD2|NA|TRBV9
CASIPRLAEGTDTQYF
TGTGCCAGCATCCCGAGACTAGCGGAAGGCACAGATACGCAGTATTTT
>TRBJ2-7|NA|once|TRBV4-1
CASSTGRGYEQYF
TGCGCCAGCAGCACAGGGAGAGGCTACGAGCAGTACTTC
>TRBJ1-1|NA|many|TRBV6-1
CASSAARGTEAFF
TGTGCCAGCAGTGCGGCCAGAGGGACTGAAGCTTTCTTT
>TRBJ2-7|TRBD2|many|TRBV5-5
CASSSWTSGAYEQYF
TGTGCCAGCAGCTCATGGACTAGCGGAGCCTACGAGCAGTACTTC
>TRBJ1-1|TRBD1|many|TRBV25-1
CASSSAGGKRNTEAFF
TGTGCCAGCAGTTCGGCAGGGGGGAAGAGGAACACTGAAGCTTTCTTT
>TRBJ1-1|NA|many|TRBV4-1
CASSPEVMNTEAFF
TGCGCCAGCAGCCCCGAGGTCATGAACACTGAAGCTTTCTTT
>TRBJ2-7|NA|many|TRBV28
CASSLPGTYEQYF
TGTGCCAGCAGTTTACCGGGAACCTACGAGCAGTACTTC
>TRBJ2-7|TRBD2|many|TRBV2
CASSEMGLPDEQYF
TGTGCCAGCAGTGAAATGGGACTACCGGACGAGCAGTACTTC
>TRBJ1-5|NA|NA|TRBV5-1
CASSPGCCSNQPQHF
TGCGCCAGCAGCCCAGGGTGCTGTAGCAATCAGCCCCAGCATTTT
>TRBJ2-7|TRBD2|NA|TRBV20-1
CSGQRDSYEQYF
TGCAGTGGACAGCGGGATTCCTACGAGCAGTACTTC
>TRBJ1-6|NA|many|TRBV4-1
CASSQEYGSNSPLHF
TGCGCCAGCAGCCAAGAGTACGGATCTAATTCACCCCTCCACTTT
>TRBJ1-2|NA|many|TRBV19
CASIHTHGMANGYTF
TGTGCCAGTATCCATACCCACGGGATGGCGAATGGCTACACCTTC
>TRBJ2-1|TRBD1|many|TRBV10-1
CASSGRQGLNEQFF
TGCGCCAGCAGTGGAAGACAGGGTCTCAATGAGCAGTTCTTC
>TRBJ1-1|NA|NA|TRBV6-1
CASSRTQNTEAFF
TGTGCCAGCAGTCGGACACAGAACACTGAAGCTTTCTTT
>TRBJ1-2|NA|many|TRBV5-4
CASSASGTDYGYTF
TGTGCCAGCAGCGCGTCGGGGACGGACTATGGCTACACCTTC
>TRBJ2-7|NA|many|TRBV7-2
CASSLTWSSYEQYF
TGTGCCAGCAGCTTAACGTGGAGCTCCTACGAGCAGTACTTC
>TRBJ2-7|NA|many|TRBV18
CASSPRDNYEQYF
TGTGCCAGCTCACCACGGGACAACTACGAGCAGTACTTC
>TRBJ2-7|TRBD1|NA|TRBV20-1
CFARTGGGGEQYF
TGCTTTGCTAGAACAGGGGGCGGGGGCGAGCAGTACTTC
>TRBJ2-5|NA|many|TRBV19
CASSISPTAETQYF
TGTGCCAGTAGTATATCGCCTACCGCAGAGACCCAGTACTTC